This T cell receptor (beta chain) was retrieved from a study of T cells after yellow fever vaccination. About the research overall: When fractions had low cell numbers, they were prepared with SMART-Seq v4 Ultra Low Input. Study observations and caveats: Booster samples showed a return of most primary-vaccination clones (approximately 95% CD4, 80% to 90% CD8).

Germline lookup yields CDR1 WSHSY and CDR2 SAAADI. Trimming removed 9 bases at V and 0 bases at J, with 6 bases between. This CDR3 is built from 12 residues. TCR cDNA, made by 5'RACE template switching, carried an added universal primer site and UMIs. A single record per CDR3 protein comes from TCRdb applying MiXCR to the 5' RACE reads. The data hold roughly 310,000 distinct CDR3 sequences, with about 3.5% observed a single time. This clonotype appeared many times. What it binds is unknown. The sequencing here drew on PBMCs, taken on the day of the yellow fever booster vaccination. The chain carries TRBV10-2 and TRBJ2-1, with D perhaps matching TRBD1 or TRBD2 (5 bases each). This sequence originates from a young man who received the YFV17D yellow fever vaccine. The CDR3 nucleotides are TGCGCCAGGGGGACCTCCTACAATGAGCAGTTCTTC. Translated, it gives CARGTSYNEQFF.